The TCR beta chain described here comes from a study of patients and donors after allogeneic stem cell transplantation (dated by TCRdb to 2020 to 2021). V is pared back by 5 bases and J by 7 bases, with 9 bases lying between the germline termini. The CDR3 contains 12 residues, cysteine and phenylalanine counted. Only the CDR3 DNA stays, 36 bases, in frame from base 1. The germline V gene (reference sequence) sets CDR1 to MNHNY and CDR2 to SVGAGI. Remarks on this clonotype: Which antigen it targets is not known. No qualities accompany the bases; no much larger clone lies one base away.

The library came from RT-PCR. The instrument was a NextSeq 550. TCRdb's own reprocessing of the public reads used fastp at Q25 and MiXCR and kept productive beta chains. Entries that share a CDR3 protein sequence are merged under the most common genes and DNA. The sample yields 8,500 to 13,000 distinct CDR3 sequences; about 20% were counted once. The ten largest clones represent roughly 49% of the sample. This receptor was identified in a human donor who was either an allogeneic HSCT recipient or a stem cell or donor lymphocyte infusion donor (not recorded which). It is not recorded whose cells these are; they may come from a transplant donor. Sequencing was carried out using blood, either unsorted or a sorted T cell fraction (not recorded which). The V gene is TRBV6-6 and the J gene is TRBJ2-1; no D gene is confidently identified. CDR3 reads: CASSDQMNEQFF. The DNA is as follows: TGTGCCAGCAGTGACCAGATGAATGAGCAGTTCTTC.